This entry features one T cell receptor (beta chain) sequence. Its cognate antigen is unknown. Germline assignment: CDR1 SQVTM and CDR2 ANQGSEA. Trimming removed 2 bases from V and 4 bases from J, with 9 bases in between. The length of the CDR3 is 13 residues. The data are from a study of a mutant IDH1 vaccine in newly diagnosed glioma. Overall study context: Patients received eight vaccinations in weeks 1, 3, 5, 7, 11, 15, 19, 23. Most had both radiotherapy and temozolomide beforehand; others had only one.

Only in-frame clones appear in the TCRdb table, and some are missing; sequencing was by immunoSEQ multiplex PCR. Of about 38,000 clones in the sample, about 84% were seen once. The time point: week 5, during vaccination. A 20-mer mutant IDH1 peptide at 300 ug was injected subcutaneously with topical imiquimod. The TCR was taken from a man aged 40-55 years with glioma. J is TRBJ2-1 and V is TRBV29-1, with D possibly being TRBD1 or TRBD2 (5 bases each). The material sequenced was PBMCs, taken from a glioma patient whose treatment included an IDH1 peptide vaccine. The CDR3 DNA sequence: TGCAGCGTTGAAATGGGGGTATACAATGAGCAGTTCTTC. As protein: CSVEMGVYNEQFF.